These 25 T cell receptor beta chains came from one sample sequenced in a study of regulatory T cells in long-lasting Graves disease. Time point noted: newly diagnosed GD, antithyroid drugs for less than 3 months. After RNA was extracted from PBMCs, the TCR library was made from it. Building of the TCR beta libraries involved iRepertoire HTBI primers and Arm-PCR of CDR3 regions. TCRdb independently ran MiXCR on the multiplex PCR reads; one entry per CDR3 protein. This sample has 240,000 or so distinct CDR3 sequences, with 20% to 25% found just once. Sample: peripheral blood mononuclear cells (PBMCs), taken at new diagnosis, from a patient treated with antithyroid drugs. Receptors originate from a female donor with Graves disease.

The table lists this clonotype with many counts. The chain uses TRBV7-9 and TRBJ1-2; D is ambiguous. The CDR3 contains 15 residues. Germline CDR1 is SEHNR and CDR2 is FQNEAQ (reference sequence). Trimming took 1 base from V and 5 from J, leaving 14 bases between them. In nucleotides, the CDR3 is TGTGCCAGCAGCTTAGTAGGGCAGGACGTATATGGCTACACCTTC. Translated: CASSLVGQDVYGYTF.

This clonotype was observed once. The chain's CDR3 is CASSFRRGYEQYF. CDR3 in DNA: TGTGCCAGCAGCTTTCGGAGGGGGTACGAGCAGTACTTC. J is TRBJ2-7 and V is TRBV11-2; D possibly uses TRBD1 or TRBD2 (6 bases each). Germline-derived CDR1 and CDR2 are SGHAT and FQNNGV. The CDR3 spans 13 residues. V gave up 3 bases and J gave up 4 bases, with 10 bases separating them. Together with reference TRBV11-2 and TRBJ2-7, the CDR3 gives the full variable domain: EAGVAQSPRYKIIEKRQSVAFWCNPISGHATLYWYQQILGQGPKLLIQFQNNGVVDDSQLPKDRFSAERLKGVDSTLKIQPAKLEDSAVYLCASSFRRGYEQYFGPGTRLTVT.

A few counts support this clonotype. V is TRBV12-5 and J is TRBJ2-1; D is possibly TRBD1 or TRBD2 (5 bases each). This CDR3 comprises 15 residues. The ends were cut back, 1 base at V and 9 bases at J, with 16 bases in the middle. Germline V lookup: CDR1 LGHNT, CDR2 FRNRAP. The CDR3 DNA reads as TGTGCTAGTGGTTTGGGGGACCGAGGCCGGGGTGAGCAGTTCTTC. Translated: CASGLGDRGRGEQFF.

J is TRBJ2-7 and V is TRBV20-1, with TRBD1 as a possible D gene (5 bases). V lost 6 bases, J lost 3 bases, and 21 bases lay in between. Per germline, CDR1 DFQATT and CDR2 SNEGSKA (reference sequence). The CDR3 sequence is 15 residues long. CDR3 nucleotide sequence: TGCAGTGCCCAACCCACCTCTGACAGAGACTACGAGCAGTACTTC. It specifies CSAQPTSDRDYEQYF.

This clonotype is termed medium-sized. The gene calls are TRBV7-2 and TRBJ2-7; no clear D. In germline, CDR1 is SGHTA, CDR2 FQGNSA. V lost 3 bases, J lost 6 bases, and 12 bases lay in between. The CDR3 extends over 13 amino acids. Here the CDR3 DNA reads TGTGCCAGCAGCTTTGGCCAAGGCGGCGAGCAGTACTTC. Its protein product is CASSFGQGGEQYF.

In this sample, this clonotype turned up many times. V gene TRBV18 combines with J gene TRBJ1-1; the D is unclear. Trimming stripped 8 bases from V and 8 bases from J, with 18 bases between. The CDR3 extends over 13 amino acids. CDR1 is KGHSH, CDR2 LQKENI, per germline. Written as DNA, the CDR3 is TGTGCCAGCCGACGGGAGGGAGGACCCGAAGCTTTCTTT. It is translated as CASRREGGPEAFF.

This clonotype was observed many times. The chain is built from TRBV28 and TRBJ1-5, with D unresolved. Germline values: CDR1 MDHEN, CDR2 SYDVKM. V lost 2 bases to trimming and J lost 2 bases, with 10 bases between them. The CDR3 is 15 residues long. This CDR3 reads CASSLDLEGNQPQHF. The DNA of the CDR3 is TGTGCCAGCAGTTTAGACCTTGAAGGCAATCAGCCCCAGCATTTT.

The rearrangement joins TRBV12-3 or TRBV12-4 to TRBJ2-5; D is uncertain. Trimming took off 3 bases at V and 1 base at J, with 12 bases between the two ends. The CDR3 is made up of 15 amino acids. The CDR3 loop is CASSFSKPFQETQYF. CDR3 nucleotide sequence: TGTGCCAGCAGTTTCTCCAAGCCTTTCCAAGAGACCCAGTACTTC.

This clonotype was counted many times. The rearrangement uses TRBV27 and TRBJ2-7; D possibly uses TRBD1 or TRBD2 (5 bases each). V shed 6 bases and J shed 3 bases, with 15 bases lying between them. CDR1 is MNHEY and CDR2 is SMNVEV in the germline V gene (reference sequence). The CDR3 is 14 residues long. Here the CDR3 DNA reads TGTGCCAGCAGCAGTCGGGACCGAAACTACGAGCAGTACTTC. It encodes CASSSRDRNYEQYF.

The J gene is TRBJ2-3, the V gene TRBV20-1, with 10 positions matching TRBD2. The V gene's germline CDR1 is DFQATT and CDR2 SNEGSKA (reference sequence). This CDR3 contains 15 residues. V shed 1 base, J shed 3 bases, and the junction held 4 bases outside the gene matches. CDR3 nucleotide sequence: TGCAGTGCTAGAGGCGGGACTAGCGCGACAGATACGCAGTATTTT. This codes for CSARGGTSATDTQYF.

This clonotype was detected only a few times. The CDR3: CASTSASGTGADTQYF. In nucleotides, the CDR3 is TGTGCCAGCACCTCGGCTAGCGGGACCGGCGCAGATACGCAGTATTTT. The V call is TRBV7-9, the J call TRBJ2-3; 9 nucleotides match TRBD2. This CDR3 is 16 amino acids long. Germline CDR1 reads SEHNR; CDR2 reads FQNEAQ (reference sequence). V lost 7 bases and J lost 4; bases outside the gene matches: 12.

Many counts were recorded for this clonotype. The chain employs TRBV3-1 and TRBJ1-1, with D unresolved. Germline lookup yields CDR1 LGHDT and CDR2 YNNKEL (reference sequence). The germline V and J ends were trimmed by 2 bases and 1 base, with 11 bases remaining between them. The CDR3 covers 15 residues. Here the CDR3 reads CASSQLPDSNTEAFF. The CDR3 DNA sequence: TGTGCCAGCAGCCAATTACCGGATTCGAACACTGAAGCTTTCTTT.

This clonotype was observed at least ten times. The chain has TRBV7-9 and TRBJ1-1; D is unclear. Trimming shortened V by 7 bases and J by 6 bases, and 9 bases separated the two germline ends. Germline CDR1 SEHNR, CDR2 FQNEAQ (reference sequence). There are 11 residues in the CDR3. CDR3 nucleotide sequence: TGTGCCAGCATGCGGGGATCTGAAGCTTTCTTT. Translated, it gives CASMRGSEAFF.

This clonotype has ten or more counts. This chain uses TRBV5-1 with TRBJ2-7, with unresolved D. Germline CDR1 SGHRS, CDR2 YFSETQ. V gave up 4 bases and J gave up 5 bases, with 16 bases separating them. The CDR3 has 14 amino acids. The CDR3 coding sequence is TGCGCCAGCAGCACACCGGGCCTAGTCGACGAGCAGTACTTC. As protein: CASSTPGLVDEQYF.

On this clonotype itself: Being one base from a much bigger clone, this may be a read error. This rearrangement joins TRBV9 to TRBJ2-2, with D unresolved. The CDR3 has 12 amino acids. The germline V and J ends were trimmed by 3 bases and 3 bases, with 3 bases remaining between them. The germline V gene encodes CDR1 SGDLS and CDR2 YYNGEE. DNA for the CDR3: TGTGCCAGCAGCGCCTACACCGGGGAGCTGTTTTTT. Protein: CASSAYTGELFF.

Ten or more counts support this clonotype. V is TRBV20-1 and J is TRBJ1-4; no reliable D call. The V gene lost 1 base and the J gene lost 7 bases, with 7 bases spanning the gap. This CDR3 has 12 residues. Per the germline V gene, CDR1 is DFQATT and CDR2 is SNEGSKA (reference sequence). CDR3 sequence reads: CSARVSSEKLFF. The DNA for the CDR3 is TGCAGTGCTAGAGTGAGCAGTGAAAAACTGTTTTTT.

Concerning this clonotype itself: A read error is likely here: a far larger clone is one base away. J is TRBJ2-7 and V is TRBV3-2; TRBD1 is taken as the D call from the table, unchecked against the DNA. TRBV3-2 is deemed a pseudogene. The length of the CDR3 is 13 residues. CDR3 nucleotides: TGTGCCAGCAGCCAAGAGGGCCGGGGGGAGCAGTACTTC. Translating gives CASSQEGRGEQYF.

This clonotype was seen many times. The rearrangement joins TRBV5-5 to TRBJ2-7; 7 nucleotides line up with TRBD1. The CDR3 has 14 residues. Losses at the gene ends were 4 bases for V and 2 bases for J; bases not matched to a gene: 6. In germline, CDR1 is SGHKS, CDR2 YYEKEE (reference sequence). As DNA, the CDR3 is TGTGCCAGCAGCCGAACAGGGGACCCCTACGAGCAGTACTTC. Encoded protein: CASSRTGDPYEQYF.

This clonotype was observed a few times. The rearrangement uses TRBV12-3 or TRBV12-4 and TRBJ1-3; D unclear. CDR3 length: 14 amino acids. V lost 6 bases, J lost 0 bases, and 9 bases lay in between. The CDR3 protein is CASSLAVSGNTIYF. In DNA form, the CDR3 reads TGTGCCAGCAGCCTAGCAGTCTCTGGAAACACCATATATTTT.

Comment on this clonotype: Relative to the germline gene, one junction end is altered; a read error may explain this. The chain joins TRBV4-2 to TRBJ2-1; no definite D call. This CDR3 has 14 amino acids. Germline V CDR1 and CDR2: LGHNA, YNFKEQ. CDR3 sequence reads: CAGSQDYFLNEQFF. The CDR3, as DNA: TGTGCCGGCAGCCAAGATTACTTTCTTAATGAGCAGTTCTTC.

This clonotype was recorded a few times. This sequence is one base from a far larger clone and is likely a read error. In DNA form, the CDR3 reads TGTGCCAGCAGCCCGTTGGAGGGGGCTGGATACGAGCAGTTCTTC. Residues: CASSPLEGAGYEQFF. This chain connects TRBV12-3 or TRBV12-4 to TRBJ2-1, with D maybe TRBD1 (7 bases). Trimming took 6 bases from V and 10 from J, leaving 22 bases between them. The CDR3 extends over 15 amino acids.

This clonotype was found many times. V gene TRBV7-6 combines with J gene TRBJ1-1; 7 positions agree with TRBD1. The V gene's germline CDR1 is SGHVS and CDR2 FNYEAQ. CDR3 length equals 18 residues. V trimming: 0 bases; J trimming: 1 base; junction bases outside the gene matches: 11. The CDR3 DNA is TGTGCCAGCAGCTTAGCGCCGACAGGGTTTTCAGGGAACACTGAAGCTTTCTTT. It codes for CASSLAPTGFSGNTEAFF.

This clonotype showed up many times. The CDR3 is CSARDTAGEFDTQYF. As DNA, the CDR3 is TGCAGTGCTAGAGATACAGCAGGGGAGTTCGATACGCAGTATTTT. The chain is built from TRBV20-1 and TRBJ2-3; D is perhaps TRBD1 (6 bases). The CDR3 loop spans 15 amino acids. V was shortened by 0 bases and J by 6 bases, with 16 bases between the two germline ends. In germline, CDR1 is DFQATT, CDR2 SNEGSKA (reference sequence).

Concerning this clonotype itself: This may stem from a read error, because a much larger clone lies one nucleotide away. This chain connects TRBV20-1 to TRBJ1-2, with TRBD1 matching 8 bases. CDR1 is DFQATT and CDR2 is SNEGSKA in the germline V gene (reference sequence). The CDR3 is made up of 14 amino acids. CDR3 sequence: CRARDQAGGRGYTF. DNA for the CDR3: TGCCGTGCTAGAGATCAAGCAGGGGGCCGTGGCTACACCTTC.

Ten or more counts support this clonotype. J is TRBJ1-5 and V is TRBV10-3; D remains ambiguous. Germline CDR1 is ENHRY and CDR2 is SYGVKD. V was cut by 7 bases and J by 0 bases, with 7 bases left in between. The CDR3 is made up of 13 amino acids. The CDR3 reads CAITAASNQPQHF. CDR3 bases: TGTGCCATCACGGCAGCTAGCAATCAGCCCCAGCATTTT.